The rows below give T cell receptor beta chains drawn from one sample of a study of blood T cells in healthy people across ages. TCRdb itself ran the 5' RACE reads through MiXCR, one entry per CDR3 protein. The sample gives approximately 800,000 distinct CDR3 sequences, under 40% of which show up once; over 10% is in the top ten. Sequencing input: blood. The origin of the receptors is a man aged 18 to 30 in good health. Both conserved end residues are part of each CDR3. The D gene is left open where the match is weak. Expanded clones get a size class; other rows say once, few or many, or leave the size out.

cdr3_length	d_call	v_call	clone_size	j_call	cdr3_aa	cdr3_nt
15	TRBD1	TRBV6-5	.	TRBJ1-2	CASSSSGTANYGYTF	TGTGCCAGCAGTTCCTCCGGGACAGCTAACTATGGCTACACCTTC
12	TRBD1	TRBV5-1	few	TRBJ1-1	CASGTGGSRAFF	TGCGCCAGCGGAACAGGGGGCTCGAGGGCTTTCTTT
17	TRBD2	TRBV20-1	few	TRBJ2-3	CSARVGSGGPWIDTQYF	TGCAGTGCTAGAGTCGGTAGCGGGGGGCCCTGGATAGATACGCAGTATTTT
15	TRBD1	TRBV19	.	TRBJ1-2	CASSIPGRGRYGYTF	TGTGCCAGTAGTATCCCCGGCAGGGGGCGTTATGGCTACACCTTC
12	.	TRBV30	.	TRBJ2-7	CAWSKGRNEQYF	TGTGCCTGGAGTAAGGGGAGGAATGAGCAGTACTTC
13	TRBD1	TRBV20-1	.	TRBJ2-3	CSAREWTGDTQYF	TGCAGTGCTAGAGAGTGGACAGGGGATACGCAGTATTTT
13	.	TRBV7-2	.	TRBJ2-1	CASTWAGSDEQFF	TGTGCCAGCACCTGGGCGGGGTCCGATGAGCAGTTCTTC
14	TRBD2	TRBV7-2	many	TRBJ2-7	CASSYGGAAYEQYF	TGTGCCAGCAGCTACGGGGGGGCGGCTTACGAGCAGTACTTC
15	.	TRBV4-3	.	TRBJ1-2	CASSQDEVSIYGYTF	TGCGCCAGCAGCCAAGATGAAGTCTCGATCTATGGCTACACCTTC
12	.	TRBV18	few	TRBJ2-7	CASSLRRYEQYF	TGTGCCAGCTCACTCCGGCGCTACGAGCAGTACTTC
16	.	TRBV4-1	.	TRBJ2-1	CASSQGPRGHLDEQFF	TGCGCCAGCAGCCAAGGTCCGCGGGGGCATTTGGATGAGCAGTTCTTC
21	.	TRBV5-1	.	TRBJ2-7	CASSSTLGRLNAGQGDNEQYF	TGCGCCAGCAGCTCGACTCTGGGAAGATTGAACGCCGGCCAGGGTGATAATGAGCAGTACTTC
15	.	TRBV2	few	TRBJ2-3	CASRRSGQPLDTQYF	TGTGCCAGCAGGCGGTCCGGGCAGCCACTAGATACGCAGTATTTT
14	.	TRBV6-2/TRBV6-3	.	TRBJ2-5	CASSSPAGQETQYF	TGTGCCAGCAGTTCCCCGGCAGGACAAGAGACCCAGTACTTC
14	TRBD1	TRBV5-1	many	TRBJ2-5	CASRPGTGKETQYF	TGCGCCAGCAGGCCCGGGACAGGAAAAGAGACCCAGTACTTC
13	TRBD1	TRBV12-3/TRBV12-4	many	TRBJ2-3	CASRDRVADTQYF	TGTGCCAGCAGGGACAGGGTGGCAGATACGCAGTATTTT
19	TRBD1	TRBV4-3	few	TRBJ1-6	CASSQAPRGQGADNSPLHF	TGCGCCAGCAGCCAAGCTCCACGGGGACAGGGGGCGGATAATTCACCCCTCCACTTT
12	.	TRBV12-3/TRBV12-4	few	TRBJ2-7	CASSPTSGEQYF	TGTGCCAGCAGTCCCACTTCAGGGGAGCAGTACTTC
12	.	TRBV2	many	TRBJ2-7	CASSVPTYEQYF	TGTGCCAGCAGTGTGCCCACCTACGAGCAGTACTTC
17	.	TRBV10-3	.	TRBJ2-2	CAISEIPPDKNTGELFF	TGTGCCATCAGTGAGATACCCCCTGACAAGAACACCGGGGAGCTGTTTTTT
17	TRBD2	TRBV2	few	TRBJ2-5	CASSPLTGTSLVETQYF	TGTGCCAGCAGTCCCTTAACCGGGACTAGCCTGGTCGAGACCCAGTACTTC
15	TRBD1	TRBV4-3	.	TRBJ2-7	CASSQETGQYNEQYF	TGCGCCAGCAGCCAAGAGACGGGACAGTACAATGAGCAGTACTTC
12	TRBD1	TRBV29-1	few	TRBJ2-1	CSADREYNEQFF	TGCAGCGCCGACAGGGAGTACAATGAGCAGTTCTTC
14	TRBD1	TRBV27	.	TRBJ2-1	CTSRWSGGEYEQFF	TGTACCAGCAGATGGTCAGGGGGCGAGTATGAGCAGTTCTTC
14	.	TRBV6-2/TRBV6-3	.	TRBJ2-5	CASSSVTGQETQYF	TGTGCCAGCAGTTCCGTGACAGGCCAAGAGACCCAGTACTTC
15	.	TRBV7-2	.	TRBJ2-3	CASSLGPAGTDTQYF	TGTGCCAGCAGCTTAGGCCCCGCGGGAACAGATACGCAGTATTTT
12	.	TRBV6-2/TRBV6-3	.	TRBJ1-1	CASNQAITEAFF	TGTGCCAGCAACCAGGCCATCACTGAAGCTTTCTTT
14	TRBD1	TRBV29-1	once	TRBJ2-1	CSVDGTGVYNGQFF	TGCAGCGTTGATGGGACAGGAGTCTACAATGGGCAGTTCTTC
13	.	TRBV11-2	.	TRBJ1-2	CASSSPGQYGYTF	TGTGCCAGCAGTTCTCCAGGGCAGTATGGCTACACCTTC
16	.	TRBV4-1	.	TRBJ2-5	CASSQDLTVSPETQYF	TGCGCCAGCAGCCAAGATCTGACAGTCAGTCCAGAGACCCAGTACTTC
15	TRBD1	TRBV6-5	few	TRBJ2-3	CASRQQGVGTDTQYF	TGTGCCAGCAGACAACAGGGGGTTGGCACAGATACGCAGTATTTT
11	.	TRBV30	few	TRBJ2-7	CAWSQGYEQYF	TGTGCCTGGAGCCAGGGGTACGAGCAGTACTTC
15	.	TRBV28	.	TRBJ1-1	CASSLWGGRNTEAFF	TGTGCCAGCAGCCTATGGGGCGGGAGGAACACTGAAGCTTTCTTT
16	.	TRBV4-3	few	TRBJ2-2	CASRQDRKSNTGELFF	TGCGCCAGCAGACAAGACAGGAAATCGAACACCGGGGAGCTGTTTTTT
16	.	TRBV20-1	few	TRBJ2-7	CSALPRQKSSYNEQYF	TGCAGTGCTTTACCCCGACAGAAGAGCTCCTACAATGAGCAGTACTTC
15	TRBD1	TRBV27	few	TRBJ2-7	CASSLRGQGPGEQYF	TGTGCCAGCAGTTTAAGAGGACAGGGGCCTGGGGAGCAGTACTTC
15	.	TRBV5-1	.	TRBJ1-2	CASSLSGESNYGYTF	TGCGCCAGCAGCTTGTCCGGGGAGTCTAACTATGGCTACACCTTC
12	.	TRBV20-1	.	TRBJ1-2	CSAIRDIYGYTF	TGCAGTGCCATCCGGGACATCTATGGCTACACCTTC
15	.	TRBV6-5	.	TRBJ1-4	CASRMAGGANEKLFF	TGTGCCAGCAGGATGGCCGGGGGAGCTAATGAAAAACTGTTTTTT
13	.	TRBV4-3	.	TRBJ2-1	CASSQAGDNEQFF	TGCGCCAGCAGCCAAGCGGGGGACAATGAGCAGTTCTTC
16	.	TRBV7-9	few	TRBJ1-4	CASSPSSGATNEKLFF	TGTGCCAGCAGCCCGTCCTCAGGGGCAACTAATGAAAAACTGTTTTTT